What follows are 16 T cell receptor beta chains derived from one specimen sequenced in a study of blood T cell repertoires in COVID-19. Measured with immunoSEQ multiplex PCR; TCRdb has only the in-frame clones, and not every one. The data hold around 120,000 clones, with around four fifths observed a single time. The sample comprised peripheral blood. Every receptor here comes from a man between 65 and 79 years old with active or convalescent COVID-19.

Here the CDR3 reads CASSQGQGNEKLFF. CDR3 nucleotide sequence: TGTGCCAGCAGCCAAGGACAGGGTAATGAAAAACTGTTTTTT. The rearrangement links TRBV4-2 to TRBJ1-4; 7 nucleotides agree with TRBD1. Germline V CDR1 and CDR2: LGHNA, YNFKEQ. This CDR3 contains 14 residues. V lost 1 base and J lost 4; bases outside the gene matches: 0.

This clone has only one observation. This chain links TRBV29-1 with TRBJ1-2, with 7 bases identical to TRBD1. The length of the CDR3 is 12 residues. The germline gives CDR1 SQVTM, CDR2 ANQGSEA. The V segment lost 5 bases and the J segment 2 bases; nucleotides outside the gene matches: 2. CDR3 amino acids: CSVLQGNYGYTF. CDR3 in DNA: TGCAGCGTTTTACAGGGGAACTATGGCTACACCTTC.

This chain connects TRBV14 to TRBJ1-1; D might be TRBD1 (6 bases). The germline gives CDR1 SGHDN, CDR2 FVKESK. The CDR3 totals 15 residues. Between the trimmed V and J ends, which lost 4 bases and 4 bases, there was a span of 16 bases. The CDR3 protein is CASSRNRVWSTEAFF. The CDR3 bases are TGTGCCAGCAGCCGCAACAGGGTATGGAGCACTGAAGCTTTCTTT.

The chain uses TRBV19 and TRBJ1-2; TRBD1 is a possible D gene (5 bases). The CDR3 is made up of 13 amino acids. Germline V gives CDR1 LNHDA, CDR2 SQIVND (reference sequence). V dropped 5 bases and J dropped 5 bases, with 12 bases sitting between them. Here the CDR3 DNA reads TGTGCCAGTAGTCAGCGGGGCCTATATGGCTACACCTTC. Translation gives CASSQRGLYGYTF.

The gene calls are TRBV2 and TRBJ2-7; the D gene is possibly TRBD1 (7 bases). There are 14 residues in the CDR3. Per germline, CDR1 SNHLY and CDR2 FYNNEI. V lost 5 bases and J 3 bases, leaving 14 bases between the germline ends. CDR3 in DNA: TGTGCCAGCAGTACTGACAGGGAGGTCTACGAGCAGTACTTC. This codes for CASSTDREVYEQYF.

The chain recombines TRBV5-4 with TRBJ1-1, with a tentative D call TRBD1 (5 bases). Germline CDR1 reads SGHNT; CDR2 reads YYREEE (reference sequence). This CDR3 is built from 14 residues. V was trimmed by 2 bases and J by 3 bases, leaving 11 bases between them. The CDR3 DNA sequence: TGTGCCAGCAGCTTCGCAGGGTGGGACACTGAAGCTTTCTTT. As protein: CASSFAGWDTEAFF. The full variable domain, with the rest looked up from reference TRBV5-4 and TRBJ1-1, is ETGVTQSPTHLIKTRGQQVTLRCSSQSGHNTVSWYQQALGQGPQFIFQYYREEENGRGNFPPRFSGLQFPNYSSELNVNALELDDSALYLCASSFAGWDTEAFFGQGTRLTVV.

The rearrangement links TRBV11-2 to TRBJ2-7; 14 bases map to TRBD2. Unmatched junction bases numbered 10, after V lost 5 bases and J lost 7 bases. Germline V gives CDR1 SGHAT, CDR2 FQNNGV. The CDR3 extends over 16 amino acids. CDR3 loop: CASSPKRLAGGLEQYF. The DNA for the CDR3 is TGTGCCAGCAGCCCAAAACGACTAGCGGGGGGGCTTGAGCAGTACTTC.

The V call is TRBV4-1, the J call TRBJ1-5; no definite D call. The CDR3 loop spans 14 amino acids. The V end lost 0 bases, the J end lost 4 bases, and 7 bases lay between the germline ends. Germline-derived CDR1 and CDR2 are MGHRA and YSYEKL. Here the CDR3 reads CASSQEADNQPQHF. In DNA, the CDR3 is TGCGCCAGCAGCCAAGAGGCAGATAATCAGCCCCAGCATTTT.

This chain links TRBV25-1 with TRBJ1-1; D is possibly TRBD1 (5 bases). This CDR3 region has 11 residues. V lost 8 bases to trimming and J lost 5 bases, with 9 bases between them. Germline V lookup: CDR1 MGHDK, CDR2 SYGVNS. As DNA, the CDR3 is TGTGCCAGCCATGACAGAACTGAAGCTTTCTTT. This translates into CASHDRTEAFF.

V gene TRBV2 combines with J gene TRBJ1-1; the D gene is possibly TRBD1 (6 bases). CDR1 and CDR2 from the germline V gene are SNHLY and FYNNEI. The CDR3 is made up of 15 amino acids. The V gene lost 6 bases and the J gene lost 1 base, with 15 bases spanning the gap. The CDR3 loop reads CASRADRIENTEAFF. CDR3 nucleotides: TGTGCCAGCAGAGCAGACAGGATAGAGAACACTGAAGCTTTCTTT.

The chain links TRBV12-3 or TRBV12-4 to TRBJ2-7; D unresolved. The V and J ends lost 1 base and 3 bases respectively, with 4 bases between them. This CDR3 contains 12 residues. The CDR3 region has the DNA TGTGCCAGCAGTTTAGTTAGCTACGAGCAGTACTTC. Its translation: CASSLVSYEQYF.

The V and J genes are TRBV5-6 and TRBJ1-1; D unclear. The ends were cut back, 0 bases at V and 2 bases at J, with 8 bases in the middle. This CDR3 has 14 residues. Germline V lookup: CDR1 SGHDT, CDR2 YYEEEE. CDR3 DNA: TGTGCCAGCAGCTTGGCGTCAGGAAACACTGAAGCTTTCTTT. Translating it yields CASSLASGNTEAFF.

The chain recombines TRBV29-1 with TRBJ1-6; tentatively, D is TRBD1 (5 bases). The CDR3 extends over 13 amino acids. With 0 bases removed from V and 10 bases from J, the gap between germline ends came to 10 bases. Germline CDR1 SQVTM, CDR2 ANQGSEA. This chain's CDR3 is CSVEEGVGSPLHF. DNA of the CDR3: TGCAGCGTTGAAGAAGGGGTCGGATCACCCCTCCACTTT.

V is TRBV2 and J is TRBJ2-1; 11 bases agree with TRBD1. V dropped 7 bases and J dropped 14; count of bases not matched to a gene: 13. CDR1 and CDR2 (germline): SNHLY, FYNNEI. The CDR3 spans 14 residues. The CDR3 protein is CASTTRTGGPRKFF. In nucleotides, the CDR3 is TGTGCCAGCACCACTAGGACAGGGGGCCCGCGCAAGTTCTTC.

The chain joins TRBV2 to TRBJ1-3; D unclear. V was trimmed by 1 base and J by 2 bases, leaving 12 bases between them. Germline V lookup: CDR1 SNHLY, CDR2 FYNNEI. The CDR3 is 16 amino acids. DNA of the CDR3: TGTGCCAGCAGTGAAGGGGCGATCCGCGCTGGAAACACCATATATTTT. Translating gives CASSEGAIRAGNTIYF.

This clone was found once. V gene TRBV19 combines with J gene TRBJ2-5; D is uncertain. Germline V gene lookup returns CDR1 LNHDA and CDR2 SQIVND (reference sequence). The V end lost 2 bases, the J end lost 1 base, and 5 bases lay between the germline ends. The CDR3 length is 13 residues. The CDR3 region is CASSIYFQETQYF. The CDR3 DNA reads TGTGCCAGTAGTATATACTTCCAAGAGACCCAGTACTTC. The full variable domain, in which reference TRBV19 and TRBJ2-5 provide the parts outside the CDR3, is DGGITQSPKYLFRKEGQNVTLSCEQNLNHDAMYWYRQDPGQGLRLIYYSQIVNDFQKGDIAEGYSVSREKKESFPLTVTSAQKNPTAFYLCASSIYFQETQYFGPGTRLLVL.